The 26 T cell receptor beta chains given below trace back to one sample, sequenced in a study of blood T cell repertoires in COVID-19. Some clones are missing from TCRdb's copy, which holds only in-frame ones; the method was immunoSEQ multiplex PCR. The data contain some 200,000 clones, 80% to 85% of them seen just once; the ten biggest clones take up less than 2.5%. Sequencing was performed on peripheral blood. The origin of the receptors is an older woman with acute or convalescent COVID-19.

This chain uses TRBV4-2 with TRBJ1-2, with TRBD1 matching 8 bases. Germline V gene data show CDR1 as LGHNA and CDR2 as YNFKEQ. J was trimmed by 6 bases and V by 6 bases; bases with no gene match: 9. The CDR3 covers 14 residues. The CDR3 DNA reads TGTGCCAGCAGTCATCTACAGGGGGAGGATGGCTACACCTTC. This gives the protein CASSHLQGEDGYTF.

This chain joins TRBV7-2 and TRBJ1-2; D remains ambiguous. From germline, CDR1 is SGHTA and CDR2 FQGNSA. V was shortened by 3 bases and J by 8 bases, with 22 bases between the two germline ends. This CDR3 has 16 residues. The CDR3 sequence: CASSFSRSGAAGGYTF. CDR3 in DNA: TGTGCCAGCAGCTTCTCAAGATCCGGTGCGGCGGGGGGCTACACCTTC.

This chain uses TRBV7-8 with TRBJ2-1; D is uncertain. V shed 0 bases and J shed 0 bases, with 9 bases lying between them. Germline V gene lookup returns CDR1 SGHVS and CDR2 FQNEAQ. The length of the CDR3 is 16 residues. CDR3 residues: CASSLARWSSYNEQFF. CDR3 bases: TGTGCCAGCAGCTTAGCGCGTTGGAGCTCCTACAATGAGCAGTTCTTC. Using reference TRBV7-8 and TRBJ2-1 for the parts outside the CDR3, the full variable domain is GAGVSQSPRYKVAKRGQDVALRCDPISGHVSLFWYQQALGQGPEFLTYFQNEAQLDKSGLPSDRFFAERPEGSVSTLKIQRTQQEDSAVYLCASSLARWSSYNEQFFGPGTRLTVL.

This chain connects TRBV4-3 to TRBJ2-1, with TRBD2 matching 11 bases. Germline V CDR1 and CDR2: LGHNA, YSLEER. Losses at the gene ends were 0 bases for V and 2 bases for J; bases not matched to a gene: 3. The CDR3 is made up of 17 amino acids. In nucleotides, the CDR3 is TGCGCCAGCAGCCAAGATTTAGCGGGGGGGCCCTACAATGAGCAGTTCTTC. It specifies CASSQDLAGGPYNEQFF.

A few counts support this clone. This chain connects TRBV6-1 to TRBJ1-2, with D possibly TRBD1 on 5 matching bases. The CDR3 extends over 15 amino acids. Between the trimmed V and J ends, which lost 1 base and 4 bases, there was a span of 13 bases. The germline CDR1 and CDR2 sequences are MNHNS and SASEGT. CDR3 coding DNA: TGTGCCAGCAGTGAAGGGCCAGGGCGGACCTATGGCTACACCTTC. This translates into CASSEGPGRTYGYTF.

The V and J genes are TRBV29-1 and TRBJ2-1; the match to TRBD1 covers 7 bases. V dropped 5 bases and J dropped 5; count of bases not matched to a gene: 9. CDR1 is SQVTM, CDR2 ANQGSEA, per germline. The CDR3 sequence is 14 residues long. This CDR3 reads CSVKTGQSNNEQFF. DNA of the CDR3: TGCAGCGTTAAAACGGGACAGTCCAACAATGAGCAGTTCTTC.

The chain carries TRBV5-4 and TRBJ1-4; D gene unclear. V lost 3 bases and J 5 bases, leaving 8 bases between the germline ends. This CDR3 has 13 amino acids. Germline-derived CDR1 and CDR2 are SGHNT and YYREEE (reference sequence). CDR3 amino acids: CASSSVGNEKLFF. DNA for the CDR3: TGTGCCAGCAGCTCCGTTGGCAATGAAAAACTGTTTTTT.

The V call is TRBV6-5, the J call TRBJ2-1, with TRBD2 identical over 13 bases. Germline CDR1 is MNHEY and CDR2 is SVGAGI. Trimming took 6 bases from V and 8 from J; bases not matched to a gene: 7. The CDR3 consists of 15 residues. The CDR3: CASRLTSGGPYEQFF. The DNA for the CDR3 is TGTGCCAGCAGACTGACTAGCGGGGGGCCCTATGAGCAGTTCTTC.

The chain joins TRBV6-5 to TRBJ1-2; D ambiguous. Trimming removed 6 bases at V and 2 bases at J, with 10 bases between. The CDR3 is made up of 13 amino acids. CDR1 and CDR2 from the germline V gene are MNHEY and SVGAGI. DNA of the CDR3: TGTGCCAGCAGGCTTCTACAGAACTATGGCTACACCTTC. Amino acid sequence: CASRLLQNYGYTF.

V gene TRBV30 combines with J gene TRBJ1-3, with a weak D call TRBD1 (5 bases). The germline V gene encodes CDR1 GTSNPN and CDR2 SVGIG (reference sequence). The length of the CDR3 is 16 residues. Trimming took 1 base from V and 2 from J, leaving 15 bases between them. Here the CDR3 DNA reads TGTGCCTGGAGTGCAATAGGGGAGCGGGCTGGAAACACCATATATTTT. This codes for CAWSAIGERAGNTIYF.

The V gene is TRBV7-2, the J gene TRBJ1-2; no reliable D call. The CDR3 consists of 15 residues. V was pared by 1 base and J by 3 bases, with 12 bases between. Germline V lookup: CDR1 SGHTA, CDR2 FQGNSA. The CDR3 loop reads CASSLDVRGYYGYTF. In DNA form, the CDR3 reads TGTGCCAGCAGCTTAGACGTAAGAGGTTACTATGGCTACACCTTC.

The chain combines TRBV11-2 with TRBJ2-5; a possible D gene is TRBD2 (5 bases). The CDR3 spans 13 residues. Between the trimmed V and J ends, which lost 2 bases and 2 bases, there was a span of 6 bases. Germline CDR1 SGHAT, CDR2 FQNNGV. CDR3 nucleotide sequence: TGTGCCAGCAGCTTACCGGGGCAAGAGACCCAGTACTTC. This gives the protein CASSLPGQETQYF.

The V call is TRBV30, the J call TRBJ2-6, with D possibly TRBD1 on 9 matching bases. This CDR3 is 17 amino acids long. The germline V gene has CDR1 GTSNPN and CDR2 SVGIG (reference sequence). V was clipped by 3 bases and J by 2 bases, with 17 bases between them. The CDR3 DNA follows: TGTGCCTGGAGAACGGACAGGGGACTAGCTGGGGCCAACGTCCTGACTTTC. This codes for CAWRTDRGLAGANVLTF.

The V and J genes are TRBV7-3 and TRBJ1-1; 7 nucleotides agree with TRBD1. After removal of 5 bases from V and 4 bases from J, the junction contained 10 bases not matched to a gene. The CDR3 contains 15 residues. Germline loops: CDR1 SGHTA, CDR2 FQGTGA. CDR3 bases: TGTGCCAGCAGCCTTCTAGGGGGCCGGAGCACTGAAGCTTTCTTT. It specifies CASSLLGGRSTEAFF.

The chain employs TRBV4-1 and TRBJ1-2; 8 nucleotides agree with TRBD1. CDR1 and CDR2 from the germline V gene are MGHRA and YSYEKL. V shed 4 bases and J 4 bases; nucleotides not matched to a gene: 17. CDR3 length equals 18 residues. DNA for the CDR3: TGCGCCAGCAGCCCGTCCCCTCTGACAGGGGCATCTCCCTATGGCTACACCTTC. Translated: CASSPSPLTGASPYGYTF.

The J gene is TRBJ2-7, the V gene TRBV6-5; 7 bases match TRBD1. Germline values: CDR1 MNHEY, CDR2 SVGAGI. V lost 2 bases and J lost 2; bases outside the gene matches: 6. The CDR3 covers 15 residues. The CDR3 nucleotides read TGTGCCAGCAGTTACCGGGACAGAGGACCCTACGAGCAGTACTTC. Its translation is CASSYRDRGPYEQYF.

The V gene is TRBV3-1 (or the pseudogene TRBV3-2), the J gene TRBJ2-5, with D possibly being TRBD2 (6 bases). Germline loops: CDR1 LGHDT, CDR2 YNNKEL (reference sequence). This CDR3 contains 15 residues. Trimming took off 0 bases at V and 2 bases at J, with 10 bases between the two ends. The CDR3 nucleotides are TGTGCCAGCAGCCAAGATCCAGGACTACAAGAGACCCAGTACTTC. This sequence encodes CASSQDPGLQETQYF.

This clone was counted once. The J gene is TRBJ2-1, the V gene TRBV21-1; whether TRBD1, the table's D call, matches the DNA was not checked. TRBV21-1 is designated a pseudogene. This CDR3 is built from 13 residues. Here the CDR3 reads CASRGRAPGEQFF. In nucleotides, the CDR3 is TGTGCCAGCAGGGGCAGGGCCCCTGGTGAGCAGTTCTTC.

The genes are TRBV4-1 and TRBJ2-5; D may be TRBD2 (5 bases). Looked up from germline, CDR1 is MGHRA and CDR2 is YSYEKL. V lost 2 bases to trimming and J lost 5 bases, with 18 bases between them. The CDR3 length is 16 residues. The CDR3 DNA is TGCGCCAGCAGCCAACCCCGGGGAGACACCAGGGAGACCCAGTACTTC. It codes for CASSQPRGDTRETQYF.

This chain links TRBV28 with TRBJ2-1; 8 bases map to TRBD1. With 2 bases clipped from V and 8 bases from J, the junction kept 8 bases outside the gene matches. The V gene's germline CDR1 is MDHEN and CDR2 SYDVKM. The CDR3 spans 15 residues. The chain's CDR3 is CASSLGQGNRDEQFF. Written as DNA, the CDR3 is TGTGCCAGCAGTTTAGGACAGGGAAATAGGGATGAGCAGTTCTTC.

The chain joins TRBV13 to TRBJ2-3, with D possibly being TRBD1 (6 bases). Per the germline V gene, CDR1 is PRHDT and CDR2 is FYEKMQ (reference sequence). V was clipped by 5 bases and J by 11 bases, with 14 bases between them. This CDR3 region has 12 residues. The CDR3 sequence is CASSQQGKMQYF. The DNA of the CDR3 is TGTGCCAGCAGCCAACAGGGTAAGATGCAGTATTTT.

J is TRBJ1-1 and V is TRBV5-4, with 7 bases fitting TRBD1. The CDR3 contains 15 residues. V shed 4 bases and J 3 bases; nucleotides not matched to a gene: 9. The germline V gene encodes CDR1 SGHNT and CDR2 YYREEE (reference sequence). The CDR3 is CASSPGQRGHTEAFF. CDR3 sequence (DNA): TGTGCCAGCAGCCCCGGACAGAGGGGGCACACTGAAGCTTTCTTT.

This sequence joins TRBV6-5 and TRBJ1-1; 8 bases line up with TRBD1. This CDR3 has 13 residues. Unmatched junction bases numbered 6, after V lost 2 bases and J lost 10 bases. Germline V CDR1 and CDR2: MNHEY, SVGAGI. Here the CDR3 DNA reads TGTGCCAGCAGTTACGCGGGACAGGCCGCAGCTTTCTTT. This codes for CASSYAGQAAAFF.

The chain carries TRBV7-3 and TRBJ1-2; D unclear. In germline, CDR1 is SGHTA, CDR2 FQGTGA. V was trimmed by 6 bases and J by 8 bases, leaving 16 bases between them. The CDR3 length is 13 residues. CDR3 bases: TGTGCCAGCAGTAAGGCCGGAGGTGGCGGCTACACCTTC. The encoded protein is CASSKAGGGGYTF.

The CDR3 spells CASSLEGRGQQETQYF. Written as DNA, the CDR3 is TGTGCCAGCAGCTTGGAGGGCAGGGGCCAACAAGAGACCCAGTACTTC. This chain uses TRBV5-5 with TRBJ2-5; the D gene is possibly TRBD1 (6 bases). The CDR3 length is 16 residues. CDR1 is SGHKS and CDR2 is YYEKEE in the germline V gene (reference sequence). Trimming took off 0 bases at V and 2 bases at J, with 14 bases between the two ends. Looking up the rest from reference TRBV5-5 and TRBJ2-5 gives the full variable domain: DAGVTQSPTHLIKTRGQQVTLRCSPISGHKSVSWYQQVLGQGPQFIFQYYEKEERGRGNFPDRFSARQFPNYSSELNVNALLLGDSALYLCASSLEGRGQQETQYFGPGTRLLVL.

This clone was seen a handful of times. The V gene is TRBV24-1, the J gene TRBJ2-7, with D perhaps TRBD1 (6 bases). This CDR3 region has 12 residues. Germline CDR1 is KGHDR and CDR2 is SFDVKD. Trimming cost V 7 bases and J 2 bases, with 8 bases left between them. CDR3 coding DNA: TGTGCCACCAGATACAGGGCCTACGAGCAGTACTTC. It translates to CATRYRAYEQYF.